These T cell receptor beta chains were read from a single sample in a study of CD8 T cells in Susac syndrome. One entry per CDR3 protein, called by TCRdb with MiXCR from the immunoSEQ multiplex PCR reads. The data contain some 400,000 distinct CDR3 sequences, 85% to 90% of them singletons. Material for sequencing was CD8+ T cells from PBMCs. Source of these receptors: a human donor with multiple sclerosis. Each CDR3 is given with its conserved first and last residue. A D gene is named only where the DNA matches it firmly. The listing skips clone size in some rows; elsewhere it reads once, few, many or a size class.

size: -; J: TRBJ1-2; V: TRBV7-9; D: -; CDR3: CASSPKIEGRIGYYGYTF; DNA: TGTGCCAGCAGCCCGAAAATAGAAGGACGGATTGGGTACTATGGCTACACCTTC
size: -; J: TRBJ2-1; V: TRBV5-5; D: TRBD2; CDR3: CASSPREREGGNEQFF; DNA: TGTGCCAGCAGCCCCAGGGAGCGGGAGGGCGGCAATGAGCAGTTCTTC
size: -; J: TRBJ2-3; V: TRBV10-3; D: TRBD2; CDR3: CATRNSGSEADTQYF; DNA: TGTGCCACGAGGAATAGCGGGAGTGAGGCAGATACGCAGTATTTT
size: -; J: TRBJ1-1; V: TRBV7-9; D: -; CDR3: CASSFERGTEAFF; DNA: TGTGCCAGCAGCTTTGAGAGGGGAACTGAAGCTTTCTTT
size: -; J: TRBJ2-1; V: TRBV29-1; D: -; CDR3: CSVEWPLNEQFF; DNA: TGCAGCGTTGAGTGGCCGTTGAATGAGCAGTTCTTC
size: -; J: TRBJ2-7; V: TRBV4-1; D: -; CDR3: CASSQGPGQNEQYF; DNA: TGCGCCAGCAGCCAAGGTCCAGGGCAAAACGAGCAGTACTTC
size: -; J: TRBJ2-2; V: TRBV24-1; D: -; CDR3: CATSDLRTGELFF; DNA: TGTGCCACCAGTGATTTAAGAACCGGGGAGCTGTTTTTT
size: -; J: TRBJ2-2; V: TRBV14; D: -; CDR3: CASSQSVSSRTGELFF; DNA: TGTGCCAGCAGCCAATCGGTTTCCAGTCGTACCGGGGAGCTGTTTTTT
size: -; J: TRBJ2-7; V: TRBV4-1; D: -; CDR3: CASSQGSDRSYEQYF; DNA: TGCGCCAGCAGCCAAGGGTCCGACAGATCCTACGAGCAGTACTTC
size: -; J: TRBJ2-7; V: TRBV27; D: -; CDR3: CASSQSTPPYEQYF; DNA: TGTGCCAGCAGTCAGAGCACCCCACCGTACGAGCAGTACTTC
size: -; J: TRBJ2-1; V: TRBV2; D: -; CDR3: CASSEDDNEQFF; DNA: TGTGCCAGCAGTGAAGACGACAATGAGCAGTTCTTC
size: -; J: TRBJ2-1; V: TRBV28; D: -; CDR3: CASNREMYNEQFF; DNA: TGTGCCAGCAACCGGGAAATGTACAATGAGCAGTTCTTC
size: -; J: TRBJ2-7; V: TRBV4-1; D: -; CDR3: CASSQDGGGSYEQYF; DNA: TGCGCCAGCAGCCAAGACGGCGGCGGCTCCTACGAGCAGTACTTC
size: -; J: TRBJ2-2; V: TRBV12-3/TRBV12-4; D: TRBD1; CDR3: CASSKPGTGKNTGELFF; DNA: TGTGCCAGCAGTAAACCCGGGACAGGGAAAAACACCGGGGAGCTGTTTTTT
size: -; J: TRBJ2-1; V: TRBV7-8; D: TRBD2; CDR3: CASSLAIAGGIYNEQFF; DNA: TGTGCCAGCAGCTTAGCCATAGCGGGAGGGATCTACAATGAGCAGTTCTTC
size: -; J: TRBJ2-7; V: TRBV27; D: -; CDR3: CASSSTGTYEQYF; DNA: TGTGCCAGCAGTTCAACAGGGACCTACGAGCAGTACTTC
size: -; J: TRBJ2-1; V: TRBV18; D: -; CDR3: CASSPTQGNEQFF; DNA: TGTGCCAGCTCACCAACTCAGGGCAATGAGCAGTTCTTC
size: -; J: TRBJ2-1; V: TRBV24-1; D: -; CDR3: CATSDSPEDNEQFF; DNA: TGTGCCACCAGTGATTCGCCGGAAGACAATGAGCAGTTCTTC
size: -; J: TRBJ1-2; V: TRBV27; D: -; CDR3: CASSFGGLFDGYTF; DNA: TGTGCCAGCAGTTTCGGGGGCCTTTTTGATGGCTACACCTTC
size: -; J: TRBJ1-1; V: TRBV29-1; D: -; CDR3: CSASAGTTIAGTEAFF; DNA: TGCAGCGCATCAGCCGGGACAACGATAGCGGGGACTGAAGCTTTCTTT
size: -; J: TRBJ1-6; V: TRBV4-1; D: -; CDR3: CASSQEPTIVGAPLHF; DNA: TGCGCCAGCAGCCAAGAGCCGACAATAGTTGGGGCACCCCTCCACTTT
size: few; J: TRBJ2-7; V: TRBV11-2; D: -; CDR3: CASTVSPADYEQYF; DNA: TGTGCCAGCACGGTGTCTCCCGCCGACTACGAGCAGTACTTC
size: -; J: TRBJ2-3; V: TRBV10-3; D: TRBD2; CDR3: CATRTSGETDTQYF; DNA: TGTGCCACCAGGACTAGCGGGGAAACAGATACGCAGTATTTT
size: -; J: TRBJ1-1; V: TRBV3-1; D: -; CDR3: CASSQPQALNTEAFF; DNA: TGTGCCAGCAGCCAGCCACAGGCCTTGAACACTGAAGCTTTCTTT
size: -; J: TRBJ2-2; V: TRBV5-1; D: TRBD1; CDR3: CASSVQGADGELFF; DNA: TGCGCCAGCAGCGTACAGGGGGCTGACGGGGAGCTGTTTTTT
size: -; J: TRBJ2-1; V: TRBV19; D: -; CDR3: CASSMDQGYNEQFF; DNA: TGTGCCAGTAGTATGGACCAGGGATACAATGAGCAGTTCTTC
size: -; J: TRBJ1-6; V: TRBV3-1; D: -; CDR3: CASSQEFNSPLHF; DNA: TGTGCCAGCAGCCAAGAGTTCAATTCACCCCTCCACTTT
size: few; J: TRBJ2-3; V: TRBV7-6; D: -; CDR3: CASSSLATDTQYF; DNA: TGTGCCAGCAGCTCACTCGCCACAGATACGCAGTATTTT
size: -; J: TRBJ1-1; V: TRBV2; D: -; CDR3: CATPGGQLSNTEAFF; DNA: TGTGCCACCCCGGGGGGGCAACTTTCGAACACTGAAGCTTTCTTT
size: once; J: TRBJ2-7; V: TRBV3-1; D: TRBD1; CDR3: CASSQDMGQSAYEQYF; DNA: TGTGCCAGCAGCCAAGATATGGGACAGTCAGCCTACGAGCAGTACTTC
size: -; J: TRBJ2-1; V: TRBV27; D: -; CDR3: CASSLGRQTVNEQFF; DNA: TGTGCCAGCAGTCTCGGCCGACAGACGGTCAATGAGCAGTTCTTC
size: -; J: TRBJ2-3; V: TRBV6-4; D: TRBD2; CDR3: CASSAELAGADTQYF; DNA: TGTGCCAGCAGTGCAGAACTAGCGGGAGCAGATACGCAGTATTTT
size: -; J: TRBJ1-6; V: TRBV30; D: -; CDR3: CAWTTDILASYNSPLHF; DNA: TGTGCCTGGACTACGGACATCCTGGCCTCCTATAATTCACCCCTCCACTTT
size: -; J: TRBJ1-1; V: TRBV20-1; D: TRBD1; CDR3: CSARDTVTGGEAFF; DNA: TGCAGTGCTAGAGACACGGTGACAGGGGGTGAAGCTTTCTTT
size: -; J: TRBJ2-7; V: TRBV7-2; D: -; CDR3: CASSSRTLPYEQYF; DNA: TGTGCCAGCAGCTCGCGGACGTTGCCCTACGAGCAGTACTTC
size: -; J: TRBJ2-1; V: TRBV20-1; D: TRBD2; CDR3: CSAIREGLAGWEQFF; DNA: TGCAGTGCTATACGAGAAGGACTAGCGGGATGGGAGCAGTTCTTC
size: -; J: TRBJ2-3; V: TRBV7-9; D: -; CDR3: CASSHGQGEQYF; DNA: TGTGCCAGCAGCCACGGGCAGGGCGAGCAGTATTTT
size: once; J: TRBJ2-1; V: TRBV5-1; D: TRBD2; CDR3: CASSLEVLAGVGSYNEQFF; DNA: TGCGCCAGCAGCTTGGAGGTTTTAGCGGGAGTGGGGTCCTACAATGAGCAGTTCTTC
size: -; J: TRBJ1-3; V: TRBV7-6; D: -; CDR3: CASSFGGNTIYF; DNA: TGTGCCAGCAGCTTTGGAGGAAACACCATATATTTT
size: -; J: TRBJ2-1; V: TRBV7-6; D: -; CDR3: CASSDNRAFREFF; DNA: TGTGCCAGCAGCGACAACAGGGCCTTTAGGGAGTTCTTC
size: -; J: TRBJ2-7; V: TRBV9; D: -; CDR3: CASSAHGSPYEQYF; DNA: TGTGCCAGCAGCGCTCACGGGAGCCCCTACGAGCAGTACTTC
size: -; J: TRBJ2-5; V: TRBV13; D: -; CDR3: CASSLETDPGETQYF; DNA: TGTGCCAGCAGCTTAGAGACAGACCCCGGGGAGACCCAGTACTTC
size: -; J: TRBJ1-5; V: TRBV20-1; D: -; CDR3: CSALVRAQGQPQHF; DNA: TGCAGTGCCCTGGTCAGGGCCCAGGGTCAGCCCCAGCATTTT
size: -; J: TRBJ1-3; V: TRBV15; D: TRBD1; CDR3: CATSPPTGDWGNTIYF; DNA: TGTGCCACCAGCCCACCAACAGGGGACTGGGGTAACACCATATATTTT
size: once; J: TRBJ2-1; V: TRBV23-1; D: -; CDR3: CASSQPPRGYTYNEQFF; DNA: TGCGCCAGCAGTCAACCCCCCCGGGGGTACACGTACAATGAGCAGTTCTTC
size: -; J: TRBJ2-3; V: TRBV4-1; D: -; CDR3: CASSLLWDLSTDTQYF; DNA: TGCGCCAGCAGCCTTCTATGGGACCTGAGCACAGATACGCAGTATTTT
size: -; J: TRBJ2-5; V: TRBV5-1; D: TRBD1; CDR3: CASGIRTGQETQYF; DNA: TGCGCCAGCGGAATAAGGACAGGTCAAGAGACCCAGTACTTC
size: once; J: TRBJ1-1; V: TRBV7-8; D: TRBD1; CDR3: CASSPTGTGNTEAFF; DNA: TGTGCCAGCAGCCCAACCGGGACAGGGAACACTGAAGCTTTCTTT
size: -; J: TRBJ1-1; V: TRBV30; D: -; CDR3: CAWRLQGNTEAFF; DNA: TGTGCCTGGAGGCTACAGGGAAACACTGAAGCTTTCTTT
size: -; J: TRBJ1-1; V: TRBV6-5; D: -; CDR3: CASSYSNSPGSTEAFF; DNA: TGTGCCAGCAGTTACTCGAATTCACCGGGGAGCACTGAAGCTTTCTTT
size: -; J: TRBJ2-6; V: TRBV10-3; D: -; CDR3: CAISGDASGANVLTF; DNA: TGTGCCATCAGTGGCGATGCCTCTGGGGCCAACGTCCTGACTTTC
size: -; J: TRBJ2-7; V: TRBV5-1; D: -; CDR3: CASSLAGRGDEQYF; DNA: TGCGCCAGCAGCTTGGCGGGTCGAGGGGACGAGCAGTACTTC
size: -; J: TRBJ2-3; V: TRBV27; D: -; CDR3: CASTLWGGSVDTQYF; DNA: TGTGCCAGCACCCTATGGGGAGGTTCGGTAGATACGCAGTATTTT
size: -; J: TRBJ1-1; V: TRBV12-3/TRBV12-4; D: -; CDR3: CASSVNTEAFF; DNA: TGTGCCAGTTCAGTGAACACTGAAGCTTTCTTT
size: -; J: TRBJ1-5; V: TRBV4-1; D: -; CDR3: CASTPSVEESNQPQHF; DNA: TGCGCCAGCACCCCCTCGGTGGAGGAGAGCAATCAGCCCCAGCATTTT